This T cell receptor beta chain emerged from a study of blood T cell repertoires in COVID-19. Study in general: There were acute and convalescent COVID-19 samples, and they came from the United States, Italy and Spain. Nucleic acid was either cDNA or gDNA, and it came from T cells, B-cell-depleted T cells, or PBMCs.

With 3 bases removed from V and 4 bases from J, the gap between germline ends came to 13 bases. The CDR3 is made up of 15 amino acids. Germline V lookup: CDR1 KGHSH, CDR2 LQKENI. How the authors handled the data: Researchers report that nucleated cell counts were estimated from reference gene primer amplification. Here immunoSEQ multiplex PCR was the method, and the copy in TCRdb shows in-frame clones only, minus some. V and J calls and clone size come straight from that table; D and trimming were deduced from the DNA. The sample contains approximately 300,000 clones, more than 85% of which appear only once.

This receptor was obtained from a man between 35 and 55 years old with acute or convalescent COVID-19. This sequence joins TRBV18 and TRBJ1-5; D unclear. The sequenced sample consisted of peripheral blood. The DNA for the CDR3 is TGTGCCAGCTCACCCAACACCGGCGGGAATCAGCCCCAGCATTTT. Translating it yields CASSPNTGGNQPQHF.